The 22 T cell receptor beta chains given below trace back to one sample, sequenced in a study of regulatory dendritic cells for organ transplantation (dated by TCRdb to 2016 to 2017). Library method: the immunoSEQ multiplex PCR assay. The source is immuneACCESS, and TCRdb retained only in-frame sequences with V and J called. Part of the clones is not carried over; for the studies checked, unresolved V genes explain less than half of this, and the remainder is unexplained. In all, the sample holds 30,000 or so clones, and more than 70% of those were seen once. The ten largest clones take up less than 0.5% of the sample. The material sequenced was naive CD8+ T cells from blood. The cell subset or site label for this specimen denotes: CD45RA+ naive T cells. These TCRs come from a human donor in good health.

The chain recombines TRBV19 with TRBJ2-7; TRBD1 aligns across 7 bases. Per the germline V gene, CDR1 is LNHDA and CDR2 is SQIVND (reference sequence). The CDR3 runs 15 residues. The ends lost 4 bases at V and 4 bases at J; junction bases unmatched: 10. The DNA for the CDR3 is TGTGCCAGTAGTACTCGGGACAGAGGGGGTTACGAGCAGTACTTC. Translation gives CASSTRDRGGYEQYF.

This clone has a single count. This rearrangement joins TRBV9 to TRBJ2-7; 7 bases are a match to TRBD1. CDR1 is SGDLS, CDR2 YYNGEE, per germline. The CDR3 spans 15 residues. After removal of 0 bases from V and 2 bases from J, the junction contained 5 bases not matched to a gene. CDR3: CASSVGRGIPYEQYF. The DNA of the CDR3 is TGTGCCAGCAGCGTAGGCAGGGGGATTCCCTACGAGCAGTACTTC.

CDR3 sequence (DNA): TGCAGCGTTGAACAGATCGAAACCGGGGAGCTGTTTTTT. Protein sequence: CSVEQIETGELFF. The chain joins TRBV29-1 to TRBJ2-2, with D unclear. Trimming removed 2 bases at V and 5 bases at J, with 9 bases between. The CDR3 spans 13 residues. Germline V gene data show CDR1 as SQVTM and CDR2 as ANQGSEA.

This chain uses TRBV5-6 with TRBJ1-2; the D is unclear. The CDR3 contains 16 residues. Per the germline V gene, CDR1 is SGHDT and CDR2 is YYEEEE. With 3 bases removed from V and 3 bases from J, the gap between germline ends came to 18 bases. The CDR3 reads CASSSPLLTAYYGYTF. As DNA, the CDR3 is TGTGCCAGCAGCTCACCCCTTTTGACTGCCTACTATGGCTACACCTTC.

This clone occurred a few times. The CDR3 sequence: CASTAGRLNTEAFF. The CDR3, as DNA: TGTGCCAGCACAGCGGGCAGACTCAACACTGAAGCTTTCTTT. This rearrangement joins TRBV7-9 to TRBJ1-1; unclear D gene. V was trimmed by 7 bases and J by 2 bases, leaving 14 bases between them. The CDR3 consists of 14 residues. The germline V gene has CDR1 SEHNR and CDR2 FQNEAQ (reference sequence).

The CDR3 sequence is CASSLRGTANSPLHF. The CDR3 coding sequence is TGTGCCAGCAGCTTAAGAGGGACAGCTAATTCACCCCTCCACTTT. This sequence joins TRBV5-5 and TRBJ1-6; 7 bases fit TRBD1. The CDR3 is made up of 15 amino acids. The germline V gene has CDR1 SGHKS and CDR2 YYEKEE (reference sequence). J was trimmed by 6 bases and V by 2 bases; bases with no gene match: 5.

The chain couples TRBV10-3 to TRBJ2-3; 10 bases are shared with TRBD2. Trimming took 0 bases from V and 5 from J; bases not matched to a gene: 8. CDR3 length equals 17 residues. Germline assignment: CDR1 ENHRY and CDR2 SYGVKD. CDR3: CAISESRSGGAEDTQYF. The CDR3 region has the DNA TGTGCCATCAGTGAGTCGAGAAGCGGGGGGGCCGAAGATACGCAGTATTTT.

This chain uses TRBV9 with TRBJ2-1; 14 bases map to TRBD2. This CDR3 spans 17 amino acids. J gave up 4 bases and V 4 bases, and 7 bases lay outside the gene matches. From germline, CDR1 is SGDLS and CDR2 YYNGEE. The CDR3 sequence: CASSPRLAGGPYNEQFF. DNA of the CDR3: TGTGCCAGCAGCCCACGACTAGCGGGGGGGCCGTACAATGAGCAGTTCTTC. Combining the CDR3 with reference TRBV9 and TRBJ2-1 gives the whole variable domain DSGVTQTPKHLITATGQRVTLRCSPRSGDLSVYWYQQSLDQGLQFLIQYYNGEERAKGNILERFSAQQFPDLHSELNLSSLELGDSALYFCASSPRLAGGPYNEQFFGPGTRLTVL.

The V gene is TRBV6-6, the J gene TRBJ1-1, with 10 bases that match TRBD1. Germline assignment: CDR1 MNHNY and CDR2 SVGAGI (reference sequence). The CDR3 is 15 amino acids. Trimming removed 6 bases from V and 8 bases from J; junction bases left unmatched: 12. The DNA for the CDR3 is TGTGCCAGCAGCCACAACCGGGACAGGGGTAAAGAAGCTTTCTTT. This encodes CASSHNRDRGKEAFF.

The count of this clone is one. The chain links TRBV29-1 to TRBJ2-1, with D possibly being TRBD2 (7 bases). This CDR3 spans 12 amino acids. CDR1 is SQVTM, CDR2 ANQGSEA, per germline. With 6 bases removed from V and 8 bases from J, the gap between germline ends came to 14 bases. The DNA for the CDR3 is TGCAGCGTCGCCGCGGGGGCGGATGAGCAGTTCTTC. Its translation: CSVAAGADEQFF.

CDR3 DNA: TGCGCCAGCAGACTAACTGACAGTATGATCACTGAAGCTTTCTTT. This gives the protein CASRLTDSMITEAFF. The chain combines TRBV5-1 with TRBJ1-1; TRBD1 might be the D (5 bases). The CDR3 totals 15 residues. Germline CDR1 and CDR2: SGHRS and YFSETQ. V gave up 5 bases and J gave up 4 bases, with 18 bases separating them.

J is TRBJ2-1 and V is TRBV5-8, with D possibly being TRBD1 (5 bases). Germline CDR1 and CDR2: SGHTS and YDEGEE. The CDR3 consists of 15 residues. V lost 0 bases to trimming and J lost 0 bases, with 7 bases between them. In nucleotides, the CDR3 is TGTGCCAGCAGCTTGGATGACAGCTCCTACAATGAGCAGTTCTTC. This encodes CASSLDDSSYNEQFF.

CDR3 DNA sequence: TGCGCCAGCAGCCAAACAAACAGGGCTCCTAACTATGGCTACACCTTC. Amino acid sequence: CASSQTNRAPNYGYTF. The chain couples TRBV4-1 to TRBJ1-2; D possibly corresponds to TRBD1 (6 bases). This CDR3 has 16 residues. In germline, CDR1 is MGHRA, CDR2 YSYEKL. V was cut by 2 bases and J by 0 bases, with 13 bases left in between.

The chain couples TRBV6-1 to TRBJ2-7; 9 bases align to TRBD1. Looked up from germline, CDR1 is MNHNS and CDR2 is SASEGT. CDR3 length: 15 residues. J was trimmed by 3 bases and V by 6 bases; bases with no gene match: 9. This chain's CDR3 is CASREGQGLLYEQYF. CDR3 nucleotides: TGTGCCAGCAGGGAGGGACAGGGACTACTCTACGAGCAGTACTTC.

The rearrangement uses TRBV10-2 and TRBJ2-5; 8 bases map to TRBD1. CDR3 length: 15 amino acids. The V gene's germline CDR1 is WSHSY and CDR2 SAAADI. V trimming: 2 bases; J trimming: 3 bases; junction bases outside the gene matches: 5. The CDR3 spells CASSEPTGAEETQYF. The CDR3 DNA follows: TGCGCCAGCAGTGAGCCGACAGGGGCGGAAGAGACCCAGTACTTC.

This clone showed up just a few times. This rearrangement joins TRBV9 to TRBJ1-5; maybe TRBD1 (5 bases). The CDR3 totals 13 residues. Trimming cost V 3 bases and J 10 bases, with 14 bases left between them. Germline V gene data show CDR1 as SGDLS and CDR2 as YYNGEE. CDR3 DNA sequence: TGTGCCAGCAGCGGAGCTGTGGGGGGACCCCAGCATTTT. It translates to CASSGAVGGPQHF.

This chain uses TRBV7-9 with TRBJ2-7, with D unclear. The CDR3 is made up of 13 amino acids. V was pared by 5 bases and J by 2 bases, with 10 bases between. Germline V CDR1 and CDR2: SEHNR, FQNEAQ (reference sequence). The CDR3 sequence is CASSHEPAYEQYF. CDR3 DNA sequence: TGTGCCAGCAGCCATGAGCCCGCCTACGAGCAGTACTTC.

The chain recombines TRBV15 with TRBJ2-7, with TRBD2 as a possible D gene (5 bases). The CDR3 has 15 amino acids. Germline V gene lookup returns CDR1 LNHNV and CDR2 YYDKDF (reference sequence). Trimming shortened V by 0 bases and J by 1 base, and 10 bases separated the two germline ends. CDR3 sequence: CATSRDRTGSYEQYF. The CDR3, as DNA: TGTGCCACCAGCAGAGACCGGACTGGTTCCTACGAGCAGTACTTC.

This clone was recorded only once. The J gene is TRBJ2-7, the V gene TRBV6-1, with 8 bases matching TRBD1. Germline V CDR1 and CDR2: MNHNS, SASEGT. The CDR3 has 16 residues. The V segment lost 3 bases and the J segment 4 bases; nucleotides outside the gene matches: 11. This chain's CDR3 is CASSDPFQGARYEQYF. The CDR3 region has the DNA TGTGCCAGCAGTGATCCTTTTCAGGGGGCGCGGTACGAGCAGTACTTC.

The V call is TRBV27, the J call TRBJ2-1; tentatively, D is TRBD1 (6 bases). The CDR3 spans 15 residues. V lost 2 bases and J lost 4, with 12 bases in between. Germline V lookup: CDR1 MNHEY, CDR2 SMNVEV (reference sequence). In DNA, the CDR3 is TGTGCCAGCAGTTTAGTAGGACAGCTTTACAATGAGCAGTTCTTC. Protein product: CASSLVGQLYNEQFF.

The CDR3 DNA reads as TGTGCCAGCAGTTCTCCGCCTAGCGGGGGGTGGGAGACCCAGTACTTC. Protein: CASSSPPSGGWETQYF. This chain joins TRBV27 and TRBJ2-5; 11 bases agree with TRBD2. Germline V gene data show CDR1 as MNHEY and CDR2 as SMNVEV (reference sequence). The J segment lost 5 bases and the V segment lost 4 bases, leaving 9 bases of the junction unmatched. This CDR3 contains 16 residues.

The chain combines TRBV12-5 with TRBJ1-5; D perhaps matches TRBD1 (5 bases). Germline CDR1 LGHNT, CDR2 FRNRAP. V shed 1 base and J shed 1 base, with 8 bases lying between them. The CDR3 loop spans 15 amino acids. In DNA form, the CDR3 reads TGTGCTAGTGGTTTGGACCGGGGGAGCAATCAGCCCCAGCATTTT. Translation: CASGLDRGSNQPQHF.